Given below is one T cell receptor beta chain in context. Antigen specificity is unknown. The CDR3 runs 13 residues. Trimming pared 7 bases from V and 7 bases from J, leaving 14 bases between. Germline lookup yields CDR1 SNHLY and CDR2 FYNNEI. It was focal radiation plus CTLA-4 blockade with ipilimumab that patients with chemo-refractory metastatic non-small-cell lung cancer received. This sample was taken from a study of radiotherapy plus CTLA-4 blockade in lung cancer. As for the study in general: Objective response was observed in around a sixth of patients, and disease control in around 31%. Study-wide findings and caveats: Radiotherapy was combined with ipilimumab, and tumor-derived TCR clones then expanded in blood. According to reports, early shifts in blood T cell clones, alongside interferon-beta, forecast response most accurately.

Some clones are missing from TCRdb's copy, which holds only in-frame ones; the method was immunoSEQ multiplex PCR. The table shows under 50,000 clones, with about 86% occurring only once. The V gene is TRBV2, the J gene TRBJ2-1, with D maybe TRBD1 (8 bases). Sequencing used peripheral blood, obtained from a patient treated with radiotherapy plus ipilimumab. The clonotype was recovered from a human donor with non-small cell lung cancer whose response to radiotherapy plus ipilimumab could not be evaluated. For the CDR3, the DNA is TGTGCCAGCAAAACAGGGGGGGGAAATGAGCAGTTCTTC. It translates to CASKTGGGNEQFF.